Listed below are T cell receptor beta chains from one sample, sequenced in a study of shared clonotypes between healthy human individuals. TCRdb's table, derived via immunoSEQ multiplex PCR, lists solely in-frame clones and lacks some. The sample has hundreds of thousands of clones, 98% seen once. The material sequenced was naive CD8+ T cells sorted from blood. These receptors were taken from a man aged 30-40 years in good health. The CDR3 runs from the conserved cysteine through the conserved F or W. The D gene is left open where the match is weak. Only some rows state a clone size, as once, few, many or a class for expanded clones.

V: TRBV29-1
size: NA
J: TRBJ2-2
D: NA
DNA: TGCAGCGTTCTACCGGGCGGGGACCGTGCGAACACCGGGGAGCTGTTTTTT
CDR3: CSVLPGGDRANTGELFF

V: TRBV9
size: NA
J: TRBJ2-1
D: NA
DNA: TGTGCCAGCAGCGTAGGCGGGGACTACAATGAGCAGTTCTTC
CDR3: CASSVGGDYNEQFF

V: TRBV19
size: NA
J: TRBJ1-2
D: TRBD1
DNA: TGTGCCAGTAGTATAGATTTGGGACAGGGGGAAGATGATGGCTACACCTTC
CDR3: CASSIDLGQGEDDGYTF

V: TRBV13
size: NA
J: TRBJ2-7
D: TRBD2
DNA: TGTGCCAGCAGCCCGCCCCTAGCGGGAGGGTTCTACGAGCAGTACTTC
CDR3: CASSPPLAGGFYEQYF

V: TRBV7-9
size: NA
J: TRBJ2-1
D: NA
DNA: TGTGCCAGCAGCGGACCGGGACAGCAGTTCTTC
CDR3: CASSGPGQQFF

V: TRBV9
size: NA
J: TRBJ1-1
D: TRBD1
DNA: TGTGCCAGCAGCGCAGGGGGTAACACTGAAGCTTTCTTT
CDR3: CASSAGGNTEAFF

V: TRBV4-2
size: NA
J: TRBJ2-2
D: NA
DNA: TGTGCCAGCAGCACGTCGATTACGAACACCGGGGAGCTGTTTTTT
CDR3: CASSTSITNTGELFF

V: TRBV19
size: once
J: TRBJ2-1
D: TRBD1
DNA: TGTGCCAGTATGGACAGGGGGCATGAGCAGTTCTTC
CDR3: CASMDRGHEQFF

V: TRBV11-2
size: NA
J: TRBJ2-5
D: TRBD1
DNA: TGTGCCAGCAGCCCCCGGTGGGCAGGGGGCTTTAAGACCCAGTACTTC
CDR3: CASSPRWAGGFKTQYF

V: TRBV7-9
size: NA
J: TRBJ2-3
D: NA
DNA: TGTGCCAGCAGCTACACTAGCATACGGACAGATACGCAGTATTTT
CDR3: CASSYTSIRTDTQYF

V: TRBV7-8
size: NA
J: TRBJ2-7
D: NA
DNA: TGTGCCAGCAGCTCGTCGTGGGGCTACGAGCAGTACTTC
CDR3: CASSSSWGYEQYF

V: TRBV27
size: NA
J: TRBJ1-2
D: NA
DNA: TGTGCCAGCAGGAGGGGTTTCTATGGCTACACCTTC
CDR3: CASRRGFYGYTF

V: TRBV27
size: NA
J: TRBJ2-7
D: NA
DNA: TGTGCCAGCAGGATGATTGGGGGGAGCGCCTACGAGCAGTACTTC
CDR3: CASRMIGGSAYEQYF

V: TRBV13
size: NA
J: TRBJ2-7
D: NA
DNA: TGTGCCAGCAGCTTAGGGGGGCCCTACGAGCAGTACTTC
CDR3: CASSLGGPYEQYF

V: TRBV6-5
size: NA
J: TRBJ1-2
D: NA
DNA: TGTGCCAGCAGTTACTTCGGGTGGGGCTACACCTTC
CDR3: CASSYFGWGYTF

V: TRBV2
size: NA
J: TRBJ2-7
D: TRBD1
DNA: TGTGCCAGCAGTGTCTCCGGACAGGGGGGGTACGAGCAGTACTTC
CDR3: CASSVSGQGGYEQYF

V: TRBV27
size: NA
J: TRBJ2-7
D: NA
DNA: TGTGCCAGCAGTTCGCCCCGGGACCACGAGCAGTACTTC
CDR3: CASSSPRDHEQYF

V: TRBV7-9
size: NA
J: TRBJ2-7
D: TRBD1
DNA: TGTGCCAGCAGCGCCCAGGGGGATCCTTACGAGCAGTACTTC
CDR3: CASSAQGDPYEQYF

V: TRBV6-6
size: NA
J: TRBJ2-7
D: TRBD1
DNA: TGTGCCAGCAGTTACGGGACAGACGAGCAGTACTTC
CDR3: CASSYGTDEQYF

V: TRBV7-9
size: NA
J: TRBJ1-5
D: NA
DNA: TGTGCCAGTCAACCCCCGGGGGTAACGAATCAGCCCCAGCATTTT
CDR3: CASQPPGVTNQPQHF

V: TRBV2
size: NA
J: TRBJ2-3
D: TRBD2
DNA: TGTGCCAGCAGTACCGGGACTAGCGGGAGGAGGGGCACAGATACGCAGTATTTT
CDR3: CASSTGTSGRRGTDTQYF

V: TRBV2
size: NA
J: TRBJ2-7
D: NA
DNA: TGTGCCAGCAGTGAACGTTCGGGCAACTCCTACGAGCAGTACTTC
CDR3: CASSERSGNSYEQYF

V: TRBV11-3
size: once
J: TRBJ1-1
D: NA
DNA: TGTGCCAGCAGCTTGGCGAAGAACACTGAAGCTTTCTTT
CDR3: CASSLAKNTEAFF

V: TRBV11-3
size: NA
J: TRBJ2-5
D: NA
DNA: TGTGCCAGCAGCTTAGCGTACCAAGAGACCCAGTACTTC
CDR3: CASSLAYQETQYF

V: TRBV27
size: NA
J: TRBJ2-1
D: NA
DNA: TGTGCCAGCAGTCCTACCCTCTACAATGAGCAGTTCTTC
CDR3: CASSPTLYNEQFF

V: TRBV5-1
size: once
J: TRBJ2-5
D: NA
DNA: TGCGCCAGCAGCTCGACAGCGGGTCAAGAGACCCAGTACTTC
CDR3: CASSSTAGQETQYF

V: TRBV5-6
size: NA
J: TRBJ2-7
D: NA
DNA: TGTGCCAGCAGCTTGGGGGATGGGAGGATTTACGAGCAGTACTTC
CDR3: CASSLGDGRIYEQYF

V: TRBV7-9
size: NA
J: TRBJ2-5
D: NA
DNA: TGTGCCAGCACCAAGGAGGAACGGGACAACCAAGAGACCCAGTACTTC
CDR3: CASTKEERDNQETQYF

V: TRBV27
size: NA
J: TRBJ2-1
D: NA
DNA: TGTGCCAGCAGTGACCTCGGTGATGAGCAGTTCTTC
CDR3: CASSDLGDEQFF

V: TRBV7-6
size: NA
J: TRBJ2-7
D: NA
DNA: TGTGCCAGCAGCCGTTCAACAATCTCCTACGAGCAGTACTTC
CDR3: CASSRSTISYEQYF

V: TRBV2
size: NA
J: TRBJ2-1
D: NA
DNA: TGTGCCAGCAGTGAGCCAGACTTCCCTGAGCAGTTCTTC
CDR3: CASSEPDFPEQFF

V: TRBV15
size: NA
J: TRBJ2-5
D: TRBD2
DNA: TGTGCCACCAGCAGGCTAGCGGGAGGCCTCCAAGAGACCCAGTACTTC
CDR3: CATSRLAGGLQETQYF

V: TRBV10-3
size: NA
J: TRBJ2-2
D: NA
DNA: TGTGCCATCAAGGGTGACACCGGGGAGCTGTTTTTT
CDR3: CAIKGDTGELFF

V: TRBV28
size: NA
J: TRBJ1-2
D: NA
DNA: TGTGCCAGCATTCCCACCCCCACGCTCTATGGCTACACCTTC
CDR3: CASIPTPTLYGYTF

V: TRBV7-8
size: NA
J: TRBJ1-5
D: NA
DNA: TGTGCCAGCAGCTTTCGGACAGATAGCAATCAGCCCCAGCATTTT
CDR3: CASSFRTDSNQPQHF

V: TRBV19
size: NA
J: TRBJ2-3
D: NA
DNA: TGTGCCAGTAGTATGGTCCGGGGGCGGACAGATACGCAGTATTTT
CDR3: CASSMVRGRTDTQYF

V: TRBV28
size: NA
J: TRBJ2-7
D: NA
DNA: TGTGCCAGCAGGGGGGGCGGGCTGAACTCCTACGAGCAGTACTTC
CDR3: CASRGGGLNSYEQYF

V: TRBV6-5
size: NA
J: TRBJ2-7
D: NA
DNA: TGTGCCAGCAGTTTGGGGTTCTCCTACGAGCAGTACTTC
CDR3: CASSLGFSYEQYF

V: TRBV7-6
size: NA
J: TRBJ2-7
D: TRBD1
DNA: TGTGCCAGCAGCTTTATGAGTGACAGGGGCGAGCAGTACTTC
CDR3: CASSFMSDRGEQYF

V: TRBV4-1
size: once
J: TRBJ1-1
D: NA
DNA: TGCGCCAGCAGCCAGGTCCGGGGCATGAACACTGAAGCTTTCTTT
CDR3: CASSQVRGMNTEAFF

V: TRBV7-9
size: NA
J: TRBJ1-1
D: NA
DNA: TGTGCCAGCAGCTTAGTTAGGGCGACCCCTAGCACTGAAGCTTTCTTT
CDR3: CASSLVRATPSTEAFF

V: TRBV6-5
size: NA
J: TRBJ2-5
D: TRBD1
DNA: TGTGCCAGCAGTCTAACAGGGGAAGAGACCCAGTACTTC
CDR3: CASSLTGEETQYF

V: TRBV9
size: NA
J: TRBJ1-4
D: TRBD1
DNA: TGTGCCAGCAGCTCATGGACAGGGTCTGAAAAACTGTTTTTT
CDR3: CASSSWTGSEKLFF

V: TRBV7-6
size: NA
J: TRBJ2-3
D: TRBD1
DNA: TGTGCCAGCAGCCCTGCCTGGGACAGCCTTTACACAGATACGCAGTATTTT
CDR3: CASSPAWDSLYTDTQYF

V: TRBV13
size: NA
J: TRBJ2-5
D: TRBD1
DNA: TGTGCCAGCAGCAGATCCCGAGGACAGGGGAGAGAGACCCAGTACTTC
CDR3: CASSRSRGQGRETQYF